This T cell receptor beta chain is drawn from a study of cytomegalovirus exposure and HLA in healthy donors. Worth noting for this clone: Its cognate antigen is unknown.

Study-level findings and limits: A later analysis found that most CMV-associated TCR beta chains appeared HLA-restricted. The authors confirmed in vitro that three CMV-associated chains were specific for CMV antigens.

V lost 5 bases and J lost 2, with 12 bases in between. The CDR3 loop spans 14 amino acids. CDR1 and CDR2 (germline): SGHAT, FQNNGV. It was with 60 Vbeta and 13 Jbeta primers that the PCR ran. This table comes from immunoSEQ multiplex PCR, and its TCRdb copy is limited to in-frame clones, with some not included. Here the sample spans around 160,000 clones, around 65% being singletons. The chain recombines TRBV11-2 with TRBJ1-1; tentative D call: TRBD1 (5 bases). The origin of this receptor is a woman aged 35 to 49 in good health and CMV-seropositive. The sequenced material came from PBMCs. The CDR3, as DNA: TGTGCCAGCAGCCGACAGCGGGGAAACACTGAAGCTTTCTTT. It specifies CASSRQRGNTEAFF.